This section outlines one T cell receptor beta chain sequence together with its context. This clonotype came up many times. What antigen it recognizes has not been identified. No much larger clone is present one base from it, and per-base qualities are unavailable. Preparation of the library involved 5' RACE. TCRdb names NextSeq 500 as the instrument used. To correct for sequencing error and PCR bias, the TCR library protocol tagged individual cDNA molecules with unique molecular identifiers. Sequencing covered both TCR alpha and beta chains, and within each sample the abundances of alpha and beta sequences were tightly co-correlated. The source study handled its data this way. Decombinator V4 was used to perform V gene, J gene and CDR3 annotation of TCR sequences. TCRs were defined as expanded if a significant change between any two time points was detected under a Poisson model with p below 0.0001. TCR abundances were normalised to the total number of TCRs sequenced per sample and expressed as counts per million. TRAV1-2 paired with TRAJ12, TRAJ20 or TRAJ33 defined MAIT TCRs, while TRAV10 paired with TRAJ18 defined iNKT TCRs. VDJdb, accessed on 1 November 2021, was searched for TCRs annotated for CMV, EBV and SARS-CoV-2, and TCRs annotated for more than one antigen were excluded. TCRdb's own reprocessing of the public reads used fastp at Q25 and MiXCR and kept productive beta chains. CDR3 protein sequences are deduplicated, and each keeps its most common genes and DNA. The V and J calls and clone size come from TCRdb's table, not from the authors' own analysis. The sample profile shows about 50,000 distinct CDR3 sequences; 7.5% to 10% of them were found once. Of the sample, 15% is held by the ten largest clones.

A case-control design nested within a healthcare worker cohort in London, UK, was used, with weekly nasopharyngeal swab PCR tests and blood sampling performed. Healthcare workers were recruited during the week of the UK lockdown, between 23 and 31 March 2020, and followed weekly for up to 16 weeks. This entry belongs to a study of early T cells in non-severe SARS-CoV-2 infection (dated by TCRdb to 2020 to 2022). Study-level background: Bulk RNA from unsorted whole blood was used for TCR sequencing, so alpha and beta chains could not be paired.

General study outcomes and caveats: VDJdb matching was skewed toward anti-spike CD8 responses, so virus-specific expansions were likely underestimated and private and CD4 specificities were missed.

CDR1 and CDR2 were assigned from the germline V gene as SGHAT and FQNNGV. Trimming costs V 8 bases and J 3 bases, and their ends lie 10 bases apart. The CDR3 numbers 13 residues from cysteine through phenylalanine. The read is trimmed to its CDR3 DNA, 39 bases read in frame from base 1. This TCR derives from an adult who was a healthcare worker with PCR-confirmed SARS-CoV-2 infection or an uninfected control (not recorded which). The sequencing input was whole blood. The chain links TRBV11-2 with TRBJ2-2; the D segment could be TRBD1, given 6 matching bases. This receptor carries the CDR3 CASSGQYTGELFF. The sequenced DNA: TGTGCCAGCTCCGGACAGTACACCGGGGAGCTGTTTTTT.